Below are 29 T cell receptor beta chains sequenced from a single sample in a study of blood T cell repertoires in COVID-19. The data were produced by immunoSEQ multiplex PCR, yet TCRdb's version contains in-frame clones alone and is incomplete. This table has tens of thousands of clones, about nine tenths appearing once. Sequencing used peripheral blood. Source of these receptors: a woman older than 75 with active or convalescent COVID-19.

The rearrangement links TRBV6-5 to TRBJ2-7, with a tentative D call TRBD2 (5 bases). V lost 0 bases and J 3 bases, leaving 12 bases between the germline ends. The CDR3 is 15 residues long. The germline CDR1 and CDR2 sequences are MNHEY and SVGAGI. Here the CDR3 reads CASSYSVAGVYEQYF. In DNA form, the CDR3 reads TGTGCCAGCAGTTACTCGGTTGCGGGCGTCTACGAGCAGTACTTC.

This chain joins TRBV6-5 and TRBJ1-6; D is ambiguous. The ends were cut back, 10 bases at V and 7 bases at J, with 14 bases in the middle. The CDR3 has 13 residues. CDR1 and CDR2 (germline): MNHEY, SVGAGI. The CDR3 reads CATSGGYNSPLHF. The CDR3, as DNA: TGTGCCACCTCGGGAGGGTACAATTCACCCCTCCACTTT.

This chain uses TRBV7-9 with TRBJ1-1; 7 bases agree with TRBD1. This CDR3 contains 14 residues. Germline assignment: CDR1 SEHNR and CDR2 FQNEAQ (reference sequence). V shed 2 bases, J shed 5 bases, and the junction held 5 bases outside the gene matches. CDR3 in amino acids: CASSLRGGSTEAFF. The DNA for the CDR3 is TGTGCCAGCAGCTTAAGAGGGGGCAGTACTGAAGCTTTCTTT.

DNA of the CDR3: TGTGCCAGCTCACCACGTAGTCCCCTCACCGGGGAGCTGTTTTTT. This encodes CASSPRSPLTGELFF. J is TRBJ2-2 and V is TRBV18; D gene unclear. The CDR3 spans 15 residues. Germline lookup yields CDR1 KGHSH and CDR2 LQKENI. The ends were cut back, 1 base at V and 4 bases at J, with 10 bases in the middle. The whole variable domain, remainder taken from reference TRBV18 and TRBJ2-2, is NAGVMQNPRHLVRRRGQEARLRCSPMKGHSHVYWYRQLPEEGLKFMVYLQKENIIDESGMPKERFSAEFPKEGPSILRIQQVVRGDSAAYFCASSPRSPLTGELFFGEGSRLTVL.

The rearrangement links TRBV10-3 to TRBJ2-2, with 9 bases aligning to TRBD1. CDR1 is ENHRY, CDR2 SYGVKD, per germline. The CDR3 runs 14 residues. V trimming: 6 bases; J trimming: 8 bases; junction bases outside the gene matches: 7. The DNA of the CDR3 is TGTGCCATCAGGCCGGGACAGGGAGGAGGGGAGCTGTTTTTT. Encoded protein: CAIRPGQGGGELFF.

The chain couples TRBV4-3 to TRBJ1-6; 8 nucleotides agree with TRBD1. Unmatched junction bases numbered 8, after V lost 0 bases and J lost 1 base. Germline values: CDR1 LGHNA, CDR2 YSLEER. CDR3 size: 19 residues. Written as DNA, the CDR3 is TGCGCCAGCAGCCAAGACGCGTGGACAGGGAGGTCCTATAATTCACCCCTCCACTTT. It is translated as CASSQDAWTGRSYNSPLHF.

The chain has TRBV2 and TRBJ2-1; 7 bases align to TRBD2. This CDR3 is built from 13 residues. V trimming: 7 bases; J trimming: 7 bases; junction bases outside the gene matches: 7. The V gene's germline CDR1 is SNHLY and CDR2 FYNNEI. CDR3 nucleotides: TGTGCCAGCAATTGGGGACTACGGAATGAGCAGTTCTTC. Its translation: CASNWGLRNEQFF.

This chain connects TRBV2 to TRBJ1-2; D is uncertain. There are 13 residues in the CDR3. Trimming removed 6 bases at V and 0 bases at J, with 8 bases between. Per the germline V gene, CDR1 is SNHLY and CDR2 is FYNNEI. The CDR3 DNA is TGTGCCAGCAGCGAGGTTTCTAACTATGGCTACACCTTC. This gives the protein CASSEVSNYGYTF.

The genes are TRBV3-1 (or the pseudogene TRBV3-2) and TRBJ2-1; 7 nucleotides agree with TRBD1. The ends lost 6 bases at V and 5 bases at J; junction bases unmatched: 10. The germline V gene has CDR1 LGHDT and CDR2 YNNKEL (reference sequence). The CDR3 has 15 amino acids. CDR3 protein: CASRYRQGTHNEQFF. The CDR3 DNA reads TGTGCCAGCAGATATAGACAGGGTACCCACAATGAGCAGTTCTTC.

The CDR3 DNA reads as TGCGCCAGCAGACCGGGACAGTCCTACAATGAGCAGTTCTTC. As protein: CASRPGQSYNEQFF. The chain recombines TRBV10-2 with TRBJ2-1, with 7 nucleotides matching TRBD1. With V trimmed by 6 bases and J by 1 base, 3 bases remained unmatched. Per the germline V gene, CDR1 is WSHSY and CDR2 is SAAADI. The CDR3 extends over 14 amino acids.

In its sample, this clone was seen once. The J gene is TRBJ2-6, the V gene TRBV18; 9 nucleotides line up with TRBD1. V lost 2 bases, J lost 4 bases, and 6 bases stayed unmatched. Germline V gives CDR1 KGHSH, CDR2 LQKENI. CDR3 length: 17 residues. CDR3 sequence: CASSPGTGSSGANVLTF. The CDR3 DNA reads TGTGCCAGCTCACCAGGGACAGGGTCTTCCGGGGCCAACGTCCTGACTTTC.

This clone was detected only a few times. This sequence joins TRBV4-3 and TRBJ1-4; tentatively, D is TRBD1 (5 bases). The V gene lost 0 bases and the J gene lost 3 bases, with 8 bases spanning the gap. From germline, CDR1 is LGHNA and CDR2 YSLEER. There are 15 residues in the CDR3. CDR3: CASSQDPGPNEKLFF. CDR3 nucleotides: TGCGCCAGCAGCCAAGATCCAGGGCCTAATGAAAAACTGTTTTTT.

J is TRBJ2-3 and V is TRBV9; 15 bases map to TRBD2. CDR3 length: 17 residues. V dropped 4 bases and J dropped 3; count of bases not matched to a gene: 6. Germline CDR1 and CDR2: SGDLS and YYNGEE. The CDR3 bases are TGTGCCAGCAGCCCCGGACTAGCGGGGGGGCAGACAGATACGCAGTATTTT. Its protein product is CASSPGLAGGQTDTQYF.

With respect to this clone: Germline and junction disagree at one end, which may indicate a read error. The CDR3: CSVEGRTGSSTYEQYF. The CDR3 DNA reads as TGCAGCGTGGAAGGCCGGACGGGATCTTCTACCTACGAGCAGTACTTC. The V call is TRBV29-1, the J call TRBJ2-7, with D possibly matching TRBD2 (5 bases). The CDR3 has 16 residues. Germline V gene sequence: CDR1 SQVTM, CDR2 ANQGSEA.

The chain recombines TRBV19 with TRBJ2-3; 9 nucleotides line up with TRBD2. The V gene end was trimmed by 0 bases and the J gene end by 0 bases; junction bases not matched to a gene: 7. The CDR3 length is 18 residues. The germline gives CDR1 LNHDA, CDR2 SQIVND (reference sequence). CDR3 DNA: TGTGCCAGTAGTATAGATGGCCTAGCGGGGTCTAGCACAGATACGCAGTATTTT. As protein: CASSIDGLAGSSTDTQYF.

In its sample, this clone was seen a few times. Different DNA sequences within this sample yield the same CDR3. V usage is TRBV9 and J usage is TRBJ2-3; perhaps TRBD2 as D (5 bases). Trimming removed 4 bases at V and 6 bases at J, with 6 bases between. The CDR3 length is 11 residues. Germline-derived CDR1 and CDR2 are SGDLS and YYNGEE. CDR3 DNA: TGTGCCAGCAGCCGAGGGGATACGCAGTATTTT. Its protein product is CASSRGDTQYF.

This clone has only one observation. V is TRBV24-1 and J is TRBJ1-1; 7 bases agree with TRBD1. The CDR3 has 14 residues. The J segment lost 6 bases and the V segment lost 6 bases, leaving 9 bases of the junction unmatched. The germline gives CDR1 KGHDR, CDR2 SFDVKD. In nucleotides, the CDR3 is TGTGCCACCAGTCATGGCACAGGGGTGGCTGAAGCTTTCTTT. Translated, it gives CATSHGTGVAEAFF.

The sample holds one count of this clone. The chain is built from TRBV10-2 and TRBJ2-1; D is ambiguous. The germline V gene encodes CDR1 WSHSY and CDR2 SAAADI. The CDR3 runs to 15 residues. V lost 0 bases, J lost 0 bases, and 6 bases lay in between. The DNA for the CDR3 is TGCGCCAGCAGTGAGTCGGCTTTCTCCTACAATGAGCAGTTCTTC. Amino acid sequence: CASSESAFSYNEQFF.

CDR3 loop: CAWKNRDTSYNSPLHF. The CDR3 nucleotides are TGTGCCTGGAAAAACCGGGACACCTCCTATAATTCACCCCTCCACTTT. The genes are TRBV30 and TRBJ1-6; D perhaps matches TRBD1 (6 bases). V lost 4 bases, J lost 0 bases, and 13 bases lay in between. Germline CDR1 is GTSNPN and CDR2 is SVGIG (reference sequence). The CDR3 totals 16 residues.

The J gene is TRBJ1-6, the V gene TRBV5-1; TRBD1 aligns across 7 bases. Germline values: CDR1 SGHRS, CDR2 YFSETQ. The V segment lost 0 bases and the J segment 0 bases; nucleotides outside the gene matches: 3. The CDR3 totals 17 residues. The CDR3 DNA reads TGCGCCAGCAGCTTGGCGGGACAGAGCTCCTATAATTCACCCCTCCACTTT. This gives the protein CASSLAGQSSYNSPLHF. Full variable domain (remainder filled in from reference TRBV5-1 and TRBJ1-6): KAGVTQTPRYLIKTRGQQVTLSCSPISGHRSVSWYQQTPGQGLQFLFEYFSETQRNKGNFPGRFSGRQFSNSRSEMNVSTLELGDSALYLCASSLAGQSSYNSPLHFGNGTRLTVT.

The V gene is TRBV6-6, the J gene TRBJ2-7; D is possibly TRBD1 (5 bases). V lost 11 bases and J lost 3, with 20 bases in between. This CDR3 contains 14 residues. Germline-derived CDR1 and CDR2 are MNHNY and SVGAGI (reference sequence). The CDR3 DNA reads as TGTGCCTCTACAAAGGGCGCCAGGGACTACGAGCAGTACTTC. Amino acids: CASTKGARDYEQYF.

The V gene is TRBV7-2, the J gene TRBJ2-2; TRBD1 agrees at 8 bases. CDR1 and CDR2 from the germline V gene are SGHTA and FQGNSA. With 5 bases clipped from V and 5 bases from J, the junction kept 7 bases outside the gene matches. The CDR3 totals 15 residues. CDR3 protein: CASSPSRDRTGELFF. In nucleotides, the CDR3 is TGTGCCAGCAGCCCGTCCCGGGACAGGACCGGGGAGCTGTTTTTT. Filled out from reference TRBV7-2 and TRBJ2-2, the complete variable domain reads GAGVSQSPSNKVTEKGKDVELRCDPISGHTALYWYRQSLGQGLEFLIYFQGNSAPDKSGLPSDRFSAERTGGSVSTLTIQRTQQEDSAVYLCASSPSRDRTGELFFGEGSRLTVL.

This chain uses TRBV5-4 with TRBJ2-7, with a weak D call TRBD1 (6 bases). Germline loops: CDR1 SGHNT, CDR2 YYREEE (reference sequence). The V end lost 4 bases, the J end lost 4 bases, and 18 bases lay between the germline ends. The CDR3 runs to 15 residues. CDR3: CASSPPEGQLYEQYF. As DNA, the CDR3 is TGTGCCAGCAGCCCGCCCGAGGGACAATTATACGAGCAGTACTTC.

The chain joins TRBV30 to TRBJ2-7, with TRBD1 identical over 10 bases. The CDR3 has 15 amino acids. With 5 bases clipped from V and 6 bases from J, the junction kept 13 bases outside the gene matches. Germline V gene sequence: CDR1 GTSNPN, CDR2 SVGIG (reference sequence). The CDR3 sequence is CAWGTGVGLVREQYF. The CDR3 DNA reads TGTGCCTGGGGGACAGGGGTAGGGTTAGTTCGCGAGCAGTACTTC.

The chain uses TRBV5-4 and TRBJ1-2; D is unresolved. The CDR3 loop spans 14 amino acids. CDR1 is SGHNT and CDR2 is YYREEE in the germline V gene (reference sequence). Between the trimmed V and J ends, which lost 4 bases and 8 bases, there was a span of 18 bases. The CDR3 nucleotides are TGTGCCAGCAGCACCTCCTACTCGAGGGTCGGCTACACCTTC. Its translation: CASSTSYSRVGYTF.

The V and J genes are TRBV12-3 or TRBV12-4 and TRBJ1-1, with D tentatively TRBD1 (5 bases). The CDR3 totals 12 residues. V was trimmed by 9 bases and J by 4 bases, leaving 12 bases between them. The DNA for the CDR3 is TGTGCCAGTGGGAGGGGAGTCACTGAAGCTTTCTTT. Its translation is CASGRGVTEAFF.

The V and J genes are TRBV5-5 and TRBJ1-4; the D is unclear. Germline lookup yields CDR1 SGHKS and CDR2 YYEKEE (reference sequence). V lost 4 bases and J lost 0, with 7 bases in between. The CDR3 runs to 14 residues. CDR3 sequence: CASSPASTNEKLFF. In nucleotides, the CDR3 is TGTGCCAGCAGCCCCGCGTCAACTAATGAAAAACTGTTTTTT.

The V call is TRBV5-1, the J call TRBJ2-1; a weak D match, TRBD2 (6 bases). The ends were cut back, 3 bases at V and 4 bases at J, with 11 bases in the middle. This CDR3 region has 14 residues. The germline CDR1 and CDR2 sequences are SGHRS and YFSETQ. The CDR3 DNA reads as TGCGCCAGCAGCTCCGGAGGGGCTTACAATGAGCAGTTCTTC. This translates into CASSSGGAYNEQFF.

V usage is TRBV10-3 and J usage is TRBJ1-3, with TRBD1 identical over 7 bases. V shed 10 bases, J shed 1 base, and the junction held 7 bases outside the gene matches. The CDR3 extends over 14 amino acids. Germline V gene sequence: CDR1 ENHRY, CDR2 SYGVKD. The CDR3 coding sequence is TGTGCCAGCCGTTGGGACAGTTCTGGAAACACCATATATTTT. This encodes CASRWDSSGNTIYF.